These T cell receptor beta chains were read from a single sample in a study of glioma-infiltrating T cells. Using its own MiXCR run on the multiplex PCR reads, TCRdb lists one record per CDR3 protein. The sample has more than 95,000 distinct CDR3 sequences; about 28% are singletons. The source material was glioma tissue, nonneoplastic brain tissue, or PBMCs (not recorded which). These receptor sequences come from a human donor with low-grade glioma or glioblastoma, undergoing nonglioma brain surgery, or in good health (not recorded which). Both conserved end residues are part of each CDR3. Fields, in order: V gene, J gene, CDR3 length, D gene, clone size, CDR3 protein, CDR3 DNA. The D gene is left open where the match is weak. Size is omitted from some rows. Given values are once, few, many or a class for expanded clones.

>TRBV4-3|TRBJ1-3|16|.|.
CASSQESGSEGNTIYF
TGCGCCAGCAGCCAAGAGTCGGGGAGCGAAGGAAACACCATATATTTT
>TRBV20-1|TRBJ2-3|12|.|many
CSARAPPDTQYF
TGCAGTGCTAGAGCACCTCCAGATACGCAGTATTTT
>TRBV20-1|TRBJ1-5|16|.|many
CSASFPGFEHNQPQHF
TGCAGTGCTAGTTTTCCAGGGTTTGAACACAATCAGCCCCAGCATTTT
>TRBV6-6|TRBJ2-7|16|.|many
CASSYSMMGKGYEQYF
TGTGCCAGCAGTTACTCTATGATGGGGAAAGGCTACGAGCAGTACTTC
>TRBV12-3/TRBV12-4|TRBJ2-2|12|.|many
CASSLDTGELFF
TGTGCCAGCAGTTTAGACACCGGGGAGCTGTTTTTT
>TRBV19|TRBJ2-7|12|.|many
CASNLAGYEQYF
TGTGCCAGTAACCTCGCGGGCTACGAGCAGTACTTC
>TRBV6-1|TRBJ2-1|13|.|many
CASSEWTPSEQFF
TGTGCCAGCAGTGAATGGACTCCGTCGGAGCAGTTCTTC
>TRBV6-1|TRBJ1-2|12|.|many
CASSTRLYGYTF
TGTGCCAGCAGTACCCGGCTCTATGGCTACACCTTC
>TRBV28|TRBJ2-1|16|.|many
CASSLGGGTGYNEQFF
TGTGCCAGCAGTTTAGGCGGGGGGACAGGATACAATGAGCAGTTCTTC
>TRBV15|TRBJ2-5|17|.|many
CATSRDYSAGAYGTQYF
TGTGCCACCAGCAGAGATTATTCGGCAGGGGCATATGGGACCCAGTACTTC
>TRBV2|TRBJ2-1|12|.|few
CAKLGGRNEQFF
TGTGCCAAGCTCGGGGGAAGGAATGAGCAGTTCTTC
>TRBV27|TRBJ2-5|15|TRBD2|.
CASSLAGGRQETQYF
TGTGCCAGCAGTCTAGCGGGGGGCCGCCAAGAGACCCAGTACTTC
>TRBV18|TRBJ2-1|15|.|many
CASSPATESYNEQFF
TGTGCCAGCTCACCAGCGACAGAGTCCTACAATGAGCAGTTCTTC
>TRBV29-1|TRBJ1-2|14|.|.
CSARGGTVGYGYTF
TGCAGCGCGAGGGGGGGTACGGTGGGCTATGGCTACACCTTC
>TRBV6-1|TRBJ1-1|13|.|many
CASSANWNTEAFF
TGTGCCAGCAGTGCTAATTGGAACACTGAAGCTTTCTTT
>TRBV20-1|TRBJ2-5|13|TRBD2|many
CSHSAGEQETQYF
TGCAGCCATAGTGCGGGGGAGCAAGAGACCCAGTACTTC
>TRBV5-4|TRBJ1-3|14|.|.
CASSLAGTGNTIYF
TGTGCCAGCAGCTTGGCAGGGACAGGAAACACCATATATTTT
>TRBV12-3/TRBV12-4|TRBJ1-1|12|.|.
CASAPNGAEAFF
TGTGCCAGCGCCCCAAACGGCGCTGAAGCTTTCTTT
>TRBV11-2|TRBJ1-2|11|.|once
CASSGVNDIHF
TGTGCCAGCAGCGGGGTCAATGACATACACTTC
>TRBV5-4|TRBJ2-1|15|.|few
CASSLKDSGSDEQFF
TGTGCCAGCAGCTTGAAGGACTCAGGGTCCGATGAGCAGTTCTTC
>TRBV27|TRBJ2-3|16|.|many
CASSLIGGVSTDTQYF
TGTGCCAGCAGTTTAATAGGCGGGGTTAGCACAGATACGCAGTATTTT
>TRBV4-3|TRBJ2-6|17|.|many
CASSQDQVGGGANVLTF
TGCGCCAGCAGCCAAGATCAAGTTGGGGGTGGGGCCAACGTCCTGACTTTC
>TRBV7-2|TRBJ1-5|13|.|.
CASSTLLGQPQHF
TGTGCCAGCAGCACCCTCCTGGGTCAGCCACAGCATTTT
>TRBV6-1|TRBJ1-3|14|TRBD1|many
CASRETGNGNTIYF
TGTGCCAGCAGGGAGACAGGGAATGGAAACACCATATATTTT
>TRBV7-3|TRBJ2-3|13|.|.
CASSLYSTDTQYF
TGTGCCAGCAGCTTATACAGCACAGATACGCAGTATTTT
>TRBV9|TRBJ2-7|12|.|few
CASSAEGYEQYF
TGTGCCAGCAGCGCCGAGGGCTACGAGCAGTACTTC
>TRBV6-1|TRBJ2-2|16|TRBD2|many
CASSWASGRYTGELFF
TGTGCCAGCAGTTGGGCTAGCGGAAGGTACACCGGGGAGCTGTTTTTT
>TRBV7-9|TRBJ2-5|14|.|.
CASTESQYQETQYF
TGTGCCAGCACCGAGTCCCAGTACCAAGAGACCCAGTACTTC
>TRBV29-1|TRBJ2-3|16|TRBD2|few
CSVGLAGGSSTDTQYF
TGCAGCGTTGGGCTAGCGGGGGGGTCTAGCACAGATACGCAGTATTTT
>TRBV7-2|TRBJ2-3|15|TRBD2|many
CASSLTLADTDTQYF
TGTGCCAGCAGCTTAACGCTAGCGGACACAGATACGCAGTATTTT
>TRBV30|TRBJ2-5|13|.|.
CAWSGDFEETKYF
TGTGCCTGGAGTGGTGACTTTGAAGAGACCAAGTACTTC
>TRBV12-3/TRBV12-4|TRBJ1-1|13|.|few
CASSIQENTEAFF
TGTGCCAGCAGTATACAGGAGAACACTGAAGCTTTCTTT
>TRBV12-3/TRBV12-4|TRBJ1-2|14|.|.
CASSFQSPNYGYTF
TGTGCCAGCAGTTTTCAGTCACCCAACTATGGCTACACCTTC
>TRBV3-1|TRBJ1-3|15|.|few
CASSHGVGDGNTIYF
TGTGCCAGCAGCCATGGGGTAGGGGATGGAAACACCATATATTTT
>TRBV12-3/TRBV12-4|TRBJ2-1|16|.|many
CASSLLGALSYNEQFF
TGTGCCAGCAGTTTACTGGGGGCACTCTCCTACAATGAGCAGTTCTTC
>TRBV7-8|TRBJ1-2|15|.|.
CASSLLAGGTEGYTF
TGTGCCAGCAGCTTATTAGCTGGAGGGACTGAGGGCTACACCTTC
>TRBV19|TRBJ1-5|14|.|few
CASSTIRVDQPQHF
TGTGCCAGTAGTACTATCAGGGTGGATCAGCCCCAGCATTTT
>TRBV4-2|TRBJ2-1|14|.|.
CASSQDFRGNEQFF
TGTGCCAGCAGCCAAGATTTCAGAGGCAATGAGCAGTTCTTC
>TRBV24-1|TRBJ2-3|13|TRBD2|many
CATSGAGGRTQYF
TGTGCCACCAGTGGCGCGGGAGGGAGGACGCAGTATTTT
>TRBV7-6|TRBJ1-4|16|.|.
CASSIGQGATNEKLFF
TGTGCCAGCAGCATAGGGCAGGGTGCAACTAATGAAAAACTGTTTTTT
>TRBV28|TRBJ2-1|14|.|many
CASLGVSSYNEQFF
TGTGCCAGCTTGGGGGTAAGCTCCTACAATGAGCAGTTCTTC
>TRBV7-9|TRBJ2-5|17|TRBD1|few
CASSLASGTGTEETQYF
TGTGCCAGCAGCTTAGCCTCCGGGACAGGGACGGAAGAGACCCAGTACTTC
>TRBV3-1|TRBJ2-3|11|.|many
CASSQTDTQYF
TGTGCCAGCAGCCAAACAGATACGCAGTATTTT
>TRBV5-6|TRBJ2-3|16|.|.
CASSFLGERITDTQYF
TGTGCCAGCAGCTTTTTAGGGGAGAGGATCACAGATACGCAGTATTTT
>TRBV12-3/TRBV12-4|TRBJ1-1|14|TRBD1|.
CASSRTTGGTEAFF
TGTGCCAGCAGTCGGACGACAGGGGGAACTGAAGCTTTCTTT
>TRBV10-2|TRBJ1-1|14|.|many
CASSEPGVSTEAFF
TGCGCCAGCAGTGAGCCAGGGGTGAGCACTGAAGCTTTCTTT
>TRBV7-9|TRBJ1-5|18|TRBD1|few
CASSLAQGAEGSNQPQHF
TGTGCCAGCAGCTTAGCCCAGGGGGCCGAGGGTAGCAATCAGCCCCAGCATTTT
>TRBV29-1|TRBJ2-2|13|.|.
CSVGAPGAGELFF
TGCAGCGTGGGGGCTCCCGGGGCCGGGGAGCTGTTTTTT
>TRBV7-3|TRBJ2-2|13|.|many
CASSLTATGELFF
TGTGCCAGCAGCTTAACTGCTACCGGGGAGCTGTTTTTT
>TRBV14|TRBJ1-3|15|.|.
CASSQRQSSGNTIYF
TGTGCCAGCAGCCAAAGACAGAGCTCTGGAAACACCATATATTTT
>TRBV4-3|TRBJ2-5|15|.|.
CASSQDEGWGETQYF
TGCGCCAGCAGCCAAGATGAGGGTTGGGGAGAGACCCAGTACTTC
>TRBV19|TRBJ2-1|14|.|.
CASSMVYASLEEFF
TGTGCCAGTAGTATGGTCTACGCTAGCCTTGAAGAGTTCTTC
>TRBV4-1|TRBJ1-1|17|.|.
CASSQDGTALLGTEAFF
TGCGCCAGCAGCCAAGATGGTACGGCGCTCCTGGGGACTGAAGCTTTCTTT
>TRBV27|TRBJ2-1|14|.|many
CASSASGQGVVQFF
TGTGCCAGCAGTGCCAGCGGCCAAGGGGTCGTGCAGTTCTTC
>TRBV4-3|TRBJ2-2|16|.|few
CASSQAERKATGELFF
TGCGCCAGCAGCCAAGCAGAGCGAAAGGCGACTGGGGAGCTGTTTTTT